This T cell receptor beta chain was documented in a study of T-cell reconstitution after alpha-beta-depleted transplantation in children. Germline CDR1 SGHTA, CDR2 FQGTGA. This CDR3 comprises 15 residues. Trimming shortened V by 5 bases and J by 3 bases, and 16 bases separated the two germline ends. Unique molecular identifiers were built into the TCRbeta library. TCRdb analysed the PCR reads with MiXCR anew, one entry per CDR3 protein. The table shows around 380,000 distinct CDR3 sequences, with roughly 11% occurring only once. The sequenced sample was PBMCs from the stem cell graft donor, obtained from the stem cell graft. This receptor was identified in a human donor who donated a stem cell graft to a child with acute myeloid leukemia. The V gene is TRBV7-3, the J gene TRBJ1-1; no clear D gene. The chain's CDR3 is CASSPHGPGHTEAFF. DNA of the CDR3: TGTGCCAGCAGCCCCCACGGCCCAGGACACACTGAAGCTTTCTTT.